This TCR beta chain was retrieved from a study of regulatory T cells in long-lasting Graves disease. General study points: The TCR repertoire of persistent Graves' patients was less diverse than that of newly diagnosed ones.

The authors built TCR beta libraries using iRepertoire HTBI primers and Arm-PCR of CDR3 regions. TCRdb processed the multiplex PCR reads anew with MiXCR; each CDR3 protein has one entry. The sample lists hundreds of thousands of distinct CDR3 sequences; about 13% were seen once. A word on this clonotype: Its antigen is currently unknown.

Time point reported: newly diagnosed GD, antithyroid drugs for less than 3 months. Making the TCR library involved RNA that had been extracted from PBMCs. The sample was also reused in another study, on T cells in Graves' hyperthyroidism and ophthalmopathy. That work states: Newly diagnosed hyperthyroidism patients aged 18 to 65 years had disease lasting under 2 months.

Source: peripheral blood mononuclear cells (PBMCs), taken at new diagnosis, from a patient treated with antithyroid drugs. The receptor was derived from a young man with Graves disease.

CDR3 sequence reads: CASSSLQGLNTEAFF. CDR3 bases: TGTGCCAGCAGCTCATTACAGGGATTGAACACTGAAGCTTTCTTT. The chain has TRBV7-9 and TRBJ1-1; maybe TRBD1 (6 bases). The CDR3 is 15 amino acids. Deletions cut 4 bases from V and 0 bases from J, with 12 bases between. The V gene's germline CDR1 is SEHNR and CDR2 FQNEAQ (reference sequence). Variable domain in full (rest from reference TRBV7-9 and TRBJ1-1): DTGVSQNPRHKITKRGQNVTFRCDPISEHNRLYWYRQTLGQGPEFLTYFQNEAQLEKSRLLSDRFSAERPKGSFSTLEIQRTEQGDSAMYLCASSSLQGLNTEAFFGQGTRLTVV.